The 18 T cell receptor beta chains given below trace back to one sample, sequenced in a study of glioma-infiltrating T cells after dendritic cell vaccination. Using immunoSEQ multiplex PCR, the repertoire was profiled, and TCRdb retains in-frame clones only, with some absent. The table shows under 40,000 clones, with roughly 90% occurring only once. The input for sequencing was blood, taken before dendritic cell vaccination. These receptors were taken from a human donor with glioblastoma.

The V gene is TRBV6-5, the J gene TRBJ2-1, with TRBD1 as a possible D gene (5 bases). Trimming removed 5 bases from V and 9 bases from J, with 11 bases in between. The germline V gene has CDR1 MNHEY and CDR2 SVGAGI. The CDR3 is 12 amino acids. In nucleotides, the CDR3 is TGTGCCAGCAGTAAATGGGGCTCTGAGCAGTTCTTC. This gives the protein CASSKWGSEQFF.

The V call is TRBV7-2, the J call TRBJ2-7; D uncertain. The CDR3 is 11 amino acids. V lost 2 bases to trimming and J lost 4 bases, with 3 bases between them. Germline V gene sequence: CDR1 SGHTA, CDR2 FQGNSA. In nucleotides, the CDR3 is TGTGCCAGCAGCTTACATTACGAGCAGTACTTC. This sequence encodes CASSLHYEQYF.

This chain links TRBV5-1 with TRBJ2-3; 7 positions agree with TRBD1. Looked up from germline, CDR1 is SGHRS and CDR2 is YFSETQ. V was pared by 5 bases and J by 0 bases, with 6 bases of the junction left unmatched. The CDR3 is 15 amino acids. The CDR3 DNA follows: TGCGCCAGCAGACCTGGGACAGCTAGCACAGATACGCAGTATTTT. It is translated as CASRPGTASTDTQYF.

The CDR3 protein is CASGSLTGNYNEQFF. The CDR3 DNA reads TGTGCTAGTGGTTCGCTGACAGGGAACTACAATGAGCAGTTCTTC. The V gene is TRBV12-5, the J gene TRBJ2-1; 7 bases agree with TRBD1. CDR1 is LGHNT and CDR2 is FRNRAP in the germline V gene. Germline trimming cut 4 bases from V and 3 bases from J; bases unmatched to any gene: 6. The CDR3 covers 15 residues.

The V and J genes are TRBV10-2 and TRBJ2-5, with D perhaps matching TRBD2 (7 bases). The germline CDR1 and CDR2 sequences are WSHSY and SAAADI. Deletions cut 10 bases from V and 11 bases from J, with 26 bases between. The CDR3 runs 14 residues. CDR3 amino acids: CATAGIRGNFEQYF. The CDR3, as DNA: TGCGCCACAGCGGGAATCAGGGGAAATTTTGAGCAGTACTTC.

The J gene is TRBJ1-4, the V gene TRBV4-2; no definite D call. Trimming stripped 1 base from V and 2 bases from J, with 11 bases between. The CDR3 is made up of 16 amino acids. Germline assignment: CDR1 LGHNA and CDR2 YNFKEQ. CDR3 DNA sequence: TGTGCCAGCAGCCAAGGATTCCTAAAGACTAATGAAAAACTGTTTTTT. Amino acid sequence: CASSQGFLKTNEKLFF.

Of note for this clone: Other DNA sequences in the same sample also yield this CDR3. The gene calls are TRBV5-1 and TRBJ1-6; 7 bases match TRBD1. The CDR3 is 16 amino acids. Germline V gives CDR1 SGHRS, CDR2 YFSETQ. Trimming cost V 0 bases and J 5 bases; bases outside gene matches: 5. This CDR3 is CASSLAGDSNNSPLHF. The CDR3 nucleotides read TGCGCCAGCAGCTTGGCCGGGGACAGCAATAATTCACCCCTCCACTTT.

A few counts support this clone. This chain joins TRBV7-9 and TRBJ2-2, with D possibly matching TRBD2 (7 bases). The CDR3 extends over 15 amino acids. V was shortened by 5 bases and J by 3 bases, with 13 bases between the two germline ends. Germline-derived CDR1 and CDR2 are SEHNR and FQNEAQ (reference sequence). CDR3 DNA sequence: TGTGCCAGCAGCCCTTTGCGGGGGCACACCGGGGAGCTGTTTTTT. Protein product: CASSPLRGHTGELFF.

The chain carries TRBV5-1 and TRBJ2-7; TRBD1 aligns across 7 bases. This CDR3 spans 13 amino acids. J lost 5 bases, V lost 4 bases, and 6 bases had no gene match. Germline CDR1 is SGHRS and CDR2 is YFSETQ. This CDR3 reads CASSQQDRNEQYF. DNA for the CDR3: TGCGCCAGCAGCCAACAGGACAGGAACGAGCAGTACTTC.

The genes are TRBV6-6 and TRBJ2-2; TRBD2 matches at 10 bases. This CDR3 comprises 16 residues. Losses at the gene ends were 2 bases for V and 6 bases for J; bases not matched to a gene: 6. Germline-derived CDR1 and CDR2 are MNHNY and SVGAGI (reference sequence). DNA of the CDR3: TGTGCCAGCAGTTACCCTACTAGCGGGGTCCCCGGGGAGCTGTTTTTT. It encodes CASSYPTSGVPGELFF.

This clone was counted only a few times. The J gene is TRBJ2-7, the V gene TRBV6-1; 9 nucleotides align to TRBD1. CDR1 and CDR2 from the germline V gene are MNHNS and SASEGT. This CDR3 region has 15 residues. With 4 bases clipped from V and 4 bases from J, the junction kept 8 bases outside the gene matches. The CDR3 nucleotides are TGTGCCAGCAGTGGCGGACAGGGGTTAAGGTACGAGCAGTACTTC. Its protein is CASSGGQGLRYEQYF.

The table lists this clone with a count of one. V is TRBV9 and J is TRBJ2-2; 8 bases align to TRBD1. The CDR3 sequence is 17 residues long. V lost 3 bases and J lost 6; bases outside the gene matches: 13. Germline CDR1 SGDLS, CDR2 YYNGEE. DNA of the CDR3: TGTGCCAGCAGCGGCCATTTTGTCCAGGGGGCGCCCGGGGAGCTGTTTTTT. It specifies CASSGHFVQGAPGELFF.

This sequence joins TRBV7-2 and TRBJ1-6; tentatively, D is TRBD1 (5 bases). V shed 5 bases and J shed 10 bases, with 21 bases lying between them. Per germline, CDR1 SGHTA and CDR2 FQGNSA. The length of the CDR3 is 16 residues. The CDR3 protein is CASSPRQGEGGSPLHF. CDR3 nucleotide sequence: TGTGCCAGCAGCCCCCGCCAGGGTGAGGGAGGATCACCCCTCCACTTT. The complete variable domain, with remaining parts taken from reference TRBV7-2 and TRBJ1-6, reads GAGVSQSPSNKVTEKGKDVELRCDPISGHTALYWYRQSLGQGLEFLIYFQGNSAPDKSGLPSDRFSAERTGGSVSTLTIQRTQQEDSAVYLCASSPRQGEGGSPLHFGNGTRLTVT.

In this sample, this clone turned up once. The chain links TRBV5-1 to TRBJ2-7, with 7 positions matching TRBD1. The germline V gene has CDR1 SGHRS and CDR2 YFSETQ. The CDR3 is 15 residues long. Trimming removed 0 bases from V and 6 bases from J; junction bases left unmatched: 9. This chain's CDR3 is CASSLAAGGSGEQYF. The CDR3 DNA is TGCGCCAGCAGCTTGGCGGCAGGGGGTTCTGGCGAGCAGTACTTC.

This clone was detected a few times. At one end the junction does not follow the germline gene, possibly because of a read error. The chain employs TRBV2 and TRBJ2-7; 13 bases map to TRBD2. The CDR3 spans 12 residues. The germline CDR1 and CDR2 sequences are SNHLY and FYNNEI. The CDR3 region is CASRKAGTSGIF. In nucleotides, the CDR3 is TGTGCCAGCAGGAAGGCGGGGACTAGCGGGATTTTC.

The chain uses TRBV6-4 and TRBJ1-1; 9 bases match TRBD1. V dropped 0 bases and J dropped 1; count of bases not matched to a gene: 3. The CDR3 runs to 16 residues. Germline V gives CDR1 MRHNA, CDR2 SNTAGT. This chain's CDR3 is CASSDSGQGSNTEAFF. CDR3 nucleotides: TGTGCCAGCAGTGACTCCGGACAGGGGTCGAACACTGAAGCTTTCTTT.

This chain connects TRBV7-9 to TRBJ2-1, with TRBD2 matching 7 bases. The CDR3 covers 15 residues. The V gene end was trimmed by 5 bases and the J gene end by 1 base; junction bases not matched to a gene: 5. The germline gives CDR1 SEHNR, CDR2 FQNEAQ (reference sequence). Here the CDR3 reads CASSPWGGSYNEQFF. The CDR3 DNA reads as TGTGCCAGCAGCCCTTGGGGGGGATCCTACAATGAGCAGTTCTTC.

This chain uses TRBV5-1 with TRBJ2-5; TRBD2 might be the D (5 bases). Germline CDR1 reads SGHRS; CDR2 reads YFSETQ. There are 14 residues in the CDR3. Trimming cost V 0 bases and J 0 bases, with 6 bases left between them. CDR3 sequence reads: CASSLAGNQETQYF. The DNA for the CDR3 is TGCGCCAGCAGCTTGGCGGGGAACCAAGAGACCCAGTACTTC.